Listed below are T cell receptor beta chains from one sample, sequenced in a study of cytomegalovirus exposure and HLA in healthy donors. The repertoire was sequenced with immunoSEQ multiplex PCR; TCRdb's copy has only in-frame clones and lacks some. The table lists around 140,000 clones, over 60% of them singletons. Input material: PBMCs. The source of these receptors is a woman aged 60-70 years in good health and CMV-seronegative. Each CDR3 is given with its conserved first and last residue. A D gene is named only where the DNA matches it firmly. Clone size is stated in some rows and not others, as once, few, many or a class when expanded.

TGTGCCAGCTCACCGAACGGGGGCTACGAGCAGTACTTC	CASSPNGGYEQYF	TRBV18	TRBJ2-7	NA	NA
TGCAGCGCACAAGACAGGGCCTCCTACAATGAGCAGTTCTTC	CSAQDRASYNEQFF	TRBV29-1	TRBJ2-1	TRBD1	NA
TGCGCCAGCAGCTTGGCGGGGTCCTACGAGCAGTACTTC	CASSLAGSYEQYF	TRBV5-1	TRBJ2-7	NA	few
TGTGCCATCAGTGCAAACGGACAGGGTTGGGAAAAACTGTTTTTT	CAISANGQGWEKLFF	TRBV10-3	TRBJ1-4	TRBD1	NA
TGCGCCAGCACCATTTCCGGGACAGGGGATGGCTACACCTTC	CASTISGTGDGYTF	TRBV5-1	TRBJ1-2	TRBD1	NA
TGTGCCAGCAGCTTCTCTAGCGGGAGGAAAGTTAATGAGCAGTTCTTC	CASSFSSGRKVNEQFF	TRBV7-9	TRBJ2-1	TRBD2	NA
TGTGCCAGTACCCCGCCGGGACAGGGAACTGAAGCTTTCTTT	CASTPPGQGTEAFF	TRBV19	TRBJ1-1	TRBD1	few
TGTGCCAGCAGCTTCATAACAGGGGGCTTTACGAACACCGGGGAGCTGTTTTTT	CASSFITGGFTNTGELFF	TRBV11-2	TRBJ2-2	TRBD1	NA
TGCGCCAGCAGCCAAGGGGACATTGGGGCCAGGGAGCAGTTCTTC	CASSQGDIGAREQFF	TRBV4-3	TRBJ2-1	NA	NA
TGTGCCAGCAGCTTATCCGGGGTTAGCACAGATACGCAGTATTTT	CASSLSGVSTDTQYF	TRBV7-3	TRBJ2-3	NA	few
TGTGCCAGCAGCTTAGCTAGCGGGCCCTACGAGCAGTACTTC	CASSLASGPYEQYF	TRBV7-8	TRBJ2-7	TRBD2	NA
TGTGCCAGCAGCCAAGAGGTAATTAGCGATCCTGCCTACGAGCAGTACTTC	CASSQEVISDPAYEQYF	TRBV14	TRBJ2-7	NA	NA
TGTGCCAGCAGTGTACGGCAGGATTACTCCTACGAGCAGTACTTC	CASSVRQDYSYEQYF	TRBV6-1	TRBJ2-7	NA	few
TGCGCCAGCAGCCAAGGGGACAGGGGAAGCTATGGCTACACCTTC	CASSQGDRGSYGYTF	TRBV4-3	TRBJ1-2	TRBD1	NA
TGTGCCAGCAGCTTGGGGGGGGGCAGGAGCTCCTACAATGAGCAGTTCTTC	CASSLGGGRSSYNEQFF	TRBV5-4	TRBJ2-1	NA	few
TGTGCCAGCAGCTTAGCGGGGGGACCCTACAATGAGCAGTTCTTC	CASSLAGGPYNEQFF	TRBV7-2	TRBJ2-1	NA	NA
TGTGCCAGCAGCTTAACGGGGAGGATCCCTGAGCAGTTCTTC	CASSLTGRIPEQFF	TRBV7-3	TRBJ2-1	NA	NA
TGCGCCAGCAGTCCAGGCCTCATGAACACTGAAGCTTTCTTT	CASSPGLMNTEAFF	TRBV5-1	TRBJ1-1	NA	few
TGTGCCACCGGTAGCACAGATACGCAGTATTTT	CATGSTDTQYF	TRBV11-2	TRBJ2-3	NA	NA
TGTGCCAGCAGTTCCCCCGGGGGCCGGGGAGGGGAGACCCAGTACTTC	CASSSPGGRGGETQYF	TRBV28	TRBJ2-5	NA	NA
TGTGCCAGCTCTGAGGGGGTTAATTCACCCCTCCACTTT	CASSEGVNSPLHF	TRBV6-4	TRBJ1-6	NA	NA
TGTGCCAGCAGTTACTCCCCGGCAGGGGCTAATGAAAAACTGTTTTTT	CASSYSPAGANEKLFF	TRBV6-5	TRBJ1-4	NA	NA
TGTGCCAGCAGTTTACCGGGACTCCTCTCCTACGAGCAGTACTTC	CASSLPGLLSYEQYF	TRBV28	TRBJ2-7	NA	NA
TGTGCCAGCAGCGTAGGGACAGCCAACAATCAGCCCCAGCATTTT	CASSVGTANNQPQHF	TRBV9	TRBJ1-5	NA	NA
TGTGCCAGCAGCGCCCCTAGCGGGGGGGCCAATGAGCAGTTCTTC	CASSAPSGGANEQFF	TRBV9	TRBJ2-1	TRBD2	NA
TGTGCCAGCAGCCCGGCGGACAGGGTGGCAGATACGCAGTATTTT	CASSPADRVADTQYF	TRBV9	TRBJ2-3	TRBD1	NA
TGTGCCAGCAGCTTAGGGGCAGGGGGCTATTACGGCTACACCTTC	CASSLGAGGYYGYTF	TRBV11-2	TRBJ1-2	TRBD1	NA
TGTGCCAGCAGATCTGGGCGGGAGGGGAGTGGTGAGCAGTTCTTC	CASRSGREGSGEQFF	TRBV6-5	TRBJ2-1	TRBD2	NA
TGTGCCAGCAGCGCTAGCGGGGGCAGCACAGATACGCAGTATTTT	CASSASGGSTDTQYF	TRBV9	TRBJ2-3	TRBD2	NA
TGCGCCAGCAGCCAAGAGGGACAGGGAAGCTCTGATGGAAACACCATATATTTT	CASSQEGQGSSDGNTIYF	TRBV4-1	TRBJ1-3	TRBD1	few
TGTGCCAGCAGCCCAACAGGGTACAATGAGCAGTTCTTC	CASSPTGYNEQFF	TRBV5-6	TRBJ2-1	NA	NA
TGTGCCAGCAGAATGATACAGGGTTCTTATAGCAATCAGCCCCAGCATTTT	CASRMIQGSYSNQPQHF	TRBV27	TRBJ1-5	NA	NA
TGTGCCACCAGCAGAGATGGCGTGGGGGCAAAAAACATTCAGTACTTC	CATSRDGVGAKNIQYF	TRBV15	TRBJ2-4	NA	few
TGCGCCAGCTCAGGGGCGGGGGGGAGGACCCGCGAGCAGTACTTC	CASSGAGGRTREQYF	TRBV4-1	TRBJ2-7	TRBD2	NA
TGTGCCAGTAGTTCATCCGGGACAGGAAGGTTGTGGGGAGGCACCGGGGAGCTGTTTTTT	CASSSSGTGRLWGGTGELFF	TRBV19	TRBJ2-2	TRBD1	NA
TGTGCCAGCAGTTTGGACGCGGGGGGAAAGACCCAGTACTTC	CASSLDAGGKTQYF	TRBV6-5	TRBJ2-5	TRBD2	NA
TGCAGCGGCACAGGGGGCGCTTCTTACGAGCAGCACTTC	CSGTGGASYEQHF	TRBV29-1	TRBJ2-7	TRBD1	NA
TGTGCCGTCACGACAGGTTTAGGAAACACCATATATTTT	CAVTTGLGNTIYF	TRBV2	TRBJ1-3	NA	NA
TGCGCCAGCAGCTTGGGCATTCGGGGGGCCGGGGAGCTGTTTTTT	CASSLGIRGAGELFF	TRBV5-1	TRBJ2-2	TRBD2	NA
TGTGCCAGCAGATATGCCGGACTAGGCGGCGGGGAGCTGTTTTTT	CASRYAGLGGGELFF	TRBV5-6	TRBJ2-2	TRBD2	many
TGTGCCAGCAGCTTAGTGAGGCAAGAGACCCAGTACTTC	CASSLVRQETQYF	TRBV7-8	TRBJ2-5	NA	NA
TGTGCCAGCAGCCCCGACAGAAATTCACCCCTCCACTTT	CASSPDRNSPLHF	TRBV11-1	TRBJ1-6	NA	NA
TGTGCCAGCAGACCGACAGGGGAAGGCTACACCTTC	CASRPTGEGYTF	TRBV28	TRBJ1-2	TRBD1	NA
TGTGCCAGCAGCCCGGACAGCCACCCGAGTCAGCCCCAGCATTTT	CASSPDSHPSQPQHF	TRBV9	TRBJ1-5	NA	few
TGTGCCACCAGCAGAGAACTAGCGGGAGGGCTTTACGAGCAGTACTTC	CATSRELAGGLYEQYF	TRBV15	TRBJ2-7	TRBD2	NA
TGCGCCAGCAGCTACCGAGGCCTCCGGGGGGGGGACTATGGCTACACCTTC	CASSYRGLRGGDYGYTF	TRBV5-1	TRBJ1-2	NA	NA
TGTGCCAGCAGCTTTCCTGCGGGAACGGGGCGAGGCGGGGAGCTGTTTTTT	CASSFPAGTGRGGELFF	TRBV7-2	TRBJ2-2	NA	NA
TGCGCCAGCAGCTTGGGGCTAGCGGGCTACTACGAGCAGTACTTC	CASSLGLAGYYEQYF	TRBV5-1	TRBJ2-7	TRBD2	NA
TGTGCCAGCAGTTCGGGACAGGGATCACCCCTCCACTTT	CASSSGQGSPLHF	TRBV6-6	TRBJ1-6	TRBD1	few
TGTGCCAGCAGTAAGAACTGGGACAGGGGTCCATCCGAGCAGTACTTC	CASSKNWDRGPSEQYF	TRBV27	TRBJ2-7	TRBD1	NA
TGTGCCATCAGTGAGTCGCAGGGTATATCCGGCACTGAAGCTTTCTTT	CAISESQGISGTEAFF	TRBV10-3	TRBJ1-1	NA	NA
TGTGCCAGCAGTTACTCGACGTCGGGAGTCCACGAGCAGTACTTC	CASSYSTSGVHEQYF	TRBV6-6	TRBJ2-7	NA	NA
TGTGCCAGCAGCTTACCAGGAGGGCAAGAGACCCAGTACTTC	CASSLPGGQETQYF	TRBV5-6	TRBJ2-5	NA	NA
TGTGCCAGCAGCCTAGGGGTAGCGGGGGGGCAAGAGACCCAGTACTTC	CASSLGVAGGQETQYF	TRBV7-6	TRBJ2-5	TRBD2	few